These 9 T cell receptor beta chains originate from one sample sequenced in a study of early T cells in non-severe SARS-CoV-2 infection. TCRdb reprocessed the 5' RACE reads via MiXCR and lists one record per CDR3 protein. This table holds just under 60,000 distinct CDR3 sequences, just under 9% found once. Sequencing was performed on whole blood. These receptors came from an adult who was a healthcare worker with PCR-confirmed SARS-CoV-2 infection or an uninfected control (not recorded which).

This clonotype was counted many times. The genes are TRBV18 and TRBJ2-5; D is unresolved. CDR3 length: 14 amino acids. Germline V gives CDR1 KGHSH, CDR2 LQKENI. Between the trimmed V and J ends, which lost 4 bases and 1 base, there was a span of 10 bases. CDR3 loop: CASSLSQIQETQYF. Here the CDR3 DNA reads TGTGCCAGCTCACTCAGCCAGATCCAAGAGACCCAGTACTTC.

This clonotype was counted only a few times. The rearrangement joins TRBV18 to TRBJ1-5; 9 nucleotides match TRBD1. J was trimmed by 6 bases and V by 3 bases; bases with no gene match: 3. The CDR3 sequence is 14 residues long. Germline lookup yields CDR1 KGHSH and CDR2 LQKENI. CDR3 sequence (DNA): TGTGCCAGCTCACCCACAGGGGGCCTTCAGCCCCAGCATTTT. Translation: CASSPTGGLQPQHF.

The V call is TRBV6-5, the J call TRBJ2-1; D is undetermined. CDR1 is MNHEY and CDR2 is SVGAGI in the germline V gene. The CDR3 is 12 residues long. V was cut by 3 bases and J by 8 bases, with 8 bases left in between. DNA of the CDR3: TGTGCCAGCAGTTATACCGCCCATGAGCAGTTCTTC. Translation: CASSYTAHEQFF.

This clonotype was found many times. The V gene is TRBV6-1, the J gene TRBJ1-4, with D unclear. V was cut by 5 bases and J by 0 bases, with 13 bases left in between. This CDR3 is built from 16 residues. Germline V gene lookup returns CDR1 MNHNS and CDR2 SASEGT. CDR3 sequence (DNA): TGTGCCAGCAGTTGGAGGGTCGGCGCAACTAATGAAAAACTGTTTTTT. Protein: CASSWRVGATNEKLFF.

This clonotype was picked up many times. The chain carries TRBV2 and TRBJ2-3; the D is unclear. Looked up from germline, CDR1 is SNHLY and CDR2 is FYNNEI. The CDR3 consists of 16 residues. Between the trimmed V and J ends, which lost 4 bases and 0 bases, there was a span of 14 bases. For the CDR3, the DNA is TGTGCCAGCAGTGGTCGGCCCATCGGGAGCACAGATACGCAGTATTTT. Protein sequence: CASSGRPIGSTDTQYF.

This clonotype was seen repeatedly, ten times or more. J is TRBJ2-3 and V is TRBV29-1, with 8 nucleotides matching TRBD1. Germline CDR1 and CDR2: SQVTM and ANQGSEA. The V and J ends lost 1 base and 5 bases, in that order; junction bases with no gene match: 11. This CDR3 has 16 amino acids. CDR3 loop: CSVEVPAGGGGDTQYF. The CDR3 DNA reads as TGCAGCGTTGAAGTTCCGGCAGGGGGCGGCGGAGATACGCAGTATTTT.

This clonotype came up many times. The V call is TRBV7-9, the J call TRBJ2-7; 8 nucleotides agree with TRBD1. The germline gives CDR1 SEHNR, CDR2 FQNEAQ (reference sequence). The J segment lost 2 bases and the V segment lost 1 base, leaving 4 bases of the junction unmatched. The CDR3 contains 15 residues. This CDR3 reads CASSLGSDRAYEQYF. The CDR3 nucleotides read TGTGCCAGCAGCTTAGGCTCGGACAGGGCCTACGAGCAGTACTTC.

This clonotype was seen repeatedly, ten times or more. The chain is built from TRBV28 and TRBJ2-1; 10 bases agree with TRBD2. This CDR3 has 16 amino acids. Per the germline V gene, CDR1 is MDHEN and CDR2 is SYDVKM. V lost 6 bases, J lost 2 bases, and 7 bases stayed unmatched. The DNA of the CDR3 is TGTGCCAGCAGCCCGCCGGGACTAGCGACCTACAATGAGCAGTTCTTC. Translating gives CASSPPGLATYNEQFF.

This clonotype showed up just a few times. The V gene is TRBV5-1, the J gene TRBJ2-1; D is possibly TRBD2 (6 bases). From germline, CDR1 is SGHRS and CDR2 YFSETQ. The V end lost 0 bases, the J end lost 5 bases, and 12 bases lay between the germline ends. The CDR3 extends over 15 amino acids. The CDR3 region has the DNA TGCGCCAGCAGCTTGGTCGGGAGAGGGGACAATGAGCAGTTCTTC. This sequence encodes CASSLVGRGDNEQFF. The full variable domain, rest sourced from reference TRBV5-1 and TRBJ2-1, is KAGVTQTPRYLIKTRGQQVTLSCSPISGHRSVSWYQQTPGQGLQFLFEYFSETQRNKGNFPGRFSGRQFSNSRSEMNVSTLELGDSALYLCASSLVGRGDNEQFFGPGTRLTVL.